This TCR beta chain emerged from a study of blood T cell repertoires in COVID-19. Study-wide background: Acute and convalescent COVID-19 specimens originated in the United States, Italy and Spain.

The V segment lost 5 bases and the J segment 3 bases; nucleotides outside the gene matches: 9. Germline CDR1 reads MNHEY; CDR2 reads SMNVEV (reference sequence). The CDR3 covers 15 residues. Participants spanned ages about 18 to 100 years and resided in about 24 US areas. The repertoire was sequenced with immunoSEQ multiplex PCR; TCRdb's copy has only in-frame clones and lacks some. The sample records 200,000 to 250,000 clones, around 84% being singletons. This chain uses TRBV27 with TRBJ1-1, with 7 bases matching TRBD1. The sequenced material came from PBMCs or T cells enriched from blood (not recorded which). The source of this sequence is a woman aged 45-65 years who had recovered from COVID-19. CDR3 DNA: TGTGCCAGCAGTAAGACAGGGCCGGCGGACACTGAAGCTTTCTTT. Amino acids: CASSKTGPADTEAFF.